This T cell receptor (beta chain) was obtained from a study of cytotoxic CD8 clonotypes in ibrutinib-treated CLL. Study-wide background: Response sampling came at median 12 months of treatment, ranging about 6 to 36 months.

Trimming shortened V by 1 base and J by 0 bases, and 16 bases separated the two germline ends. This CDR3 has 17 residues. Germline loops: CDR1 SGHNT, CDR2 YYREEE (reference sequence). The study, taken as a whole, reports: Private clonotypes, not public ones, expanded at ibrutinib response.

Using immunoSEQ multiplex PCR, the repertoire was profiled, and TCRdb retains in-frame clones only, with some absent. The data contain 25,000 to 30,000 clones, 76% of them singletons. Remarks on this clone: Its antigen is still unknown.

The chain links TRBV5-4 to TRBJ1-1, with a weak D call TRBD1 (5 bases). The receptor's source is a human donor with chronic lymphocytic leukemia. Specimen: PBMCs, collected after 36 months of ibrutinib treatment. The CDR3 DNA is TGTGCCAGCAGCTTGACCCAGAGACGCAGGGTGAACACTGAAGCTTTCTTT. Amino acids: CASSLTQRRRVNTEAFF. The full variable domain, rest sourced from reference TRBV5-4 and TRBJ1-1, is ETGVTQSPTHLIKTRGQQVTLRCSSQSGHNTVSWYQQALGQGPQFIFQYYREEENGRGNFPPRFSGLQFPNYSSELNVNALELDDSALYLCASSLTQRRRVNTEAFFGQGTRLTVV.